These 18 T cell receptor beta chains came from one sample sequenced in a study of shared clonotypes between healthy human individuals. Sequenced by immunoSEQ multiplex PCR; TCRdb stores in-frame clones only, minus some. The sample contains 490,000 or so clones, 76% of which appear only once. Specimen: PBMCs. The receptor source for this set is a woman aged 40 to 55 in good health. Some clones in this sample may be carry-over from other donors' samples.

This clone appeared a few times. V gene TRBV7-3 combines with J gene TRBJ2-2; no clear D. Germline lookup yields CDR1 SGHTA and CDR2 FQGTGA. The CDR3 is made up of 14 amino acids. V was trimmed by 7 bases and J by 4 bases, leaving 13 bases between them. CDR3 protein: CASTTQPGTGELFF. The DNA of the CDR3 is TGTGCCAGCACCACACAACCGGGCACCGGGGAGCTGTTTTTT.

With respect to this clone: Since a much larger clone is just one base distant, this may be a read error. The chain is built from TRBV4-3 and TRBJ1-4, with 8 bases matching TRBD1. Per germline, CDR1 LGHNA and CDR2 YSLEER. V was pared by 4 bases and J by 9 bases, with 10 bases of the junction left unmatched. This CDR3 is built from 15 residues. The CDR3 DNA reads TGCGCCAGCAGCCCAACAGGGGGTTGGGATAAAAAACTGTTTTTT. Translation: CASSPTGGWDKKLFF.

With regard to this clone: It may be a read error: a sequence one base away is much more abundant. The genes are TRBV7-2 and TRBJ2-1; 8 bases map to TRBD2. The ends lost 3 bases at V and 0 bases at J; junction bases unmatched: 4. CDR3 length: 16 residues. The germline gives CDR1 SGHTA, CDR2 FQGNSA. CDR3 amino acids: CASSFTGGVSYNEQFF. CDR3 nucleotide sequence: TGTGCCAGCAGCTTCACGGGAGGGGTCTCCTACAATGAGCAGTTCTTC.

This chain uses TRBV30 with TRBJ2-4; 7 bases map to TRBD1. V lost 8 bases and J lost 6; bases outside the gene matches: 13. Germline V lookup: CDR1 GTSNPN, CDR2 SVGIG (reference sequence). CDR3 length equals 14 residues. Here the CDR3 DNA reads TGTGCCCACAGGCAAAAGGGACAGCCAAACATTCAGTACTTC. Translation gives CAHRQKGQPNIQYF.

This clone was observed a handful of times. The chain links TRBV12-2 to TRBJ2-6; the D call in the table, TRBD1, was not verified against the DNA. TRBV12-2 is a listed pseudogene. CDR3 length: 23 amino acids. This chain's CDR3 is CASRCRDRGRAPRSISGANVLTF. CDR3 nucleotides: TGTGCAAGTCGCTGCCGGGACAGGGGGCGAGCGCCACGATCGATTTCCGGGGCCAACGTCCTGACTTTC.

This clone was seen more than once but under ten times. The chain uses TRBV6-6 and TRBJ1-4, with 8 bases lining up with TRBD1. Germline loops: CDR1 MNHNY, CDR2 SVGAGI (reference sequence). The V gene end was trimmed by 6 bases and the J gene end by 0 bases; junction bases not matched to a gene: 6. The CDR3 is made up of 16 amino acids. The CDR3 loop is CASSRPQGATNEKLFF. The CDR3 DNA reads TGTGCCAGCAGCCGGCCACAGGGGGCAACTAATGAAAAACTGTTTTTT.

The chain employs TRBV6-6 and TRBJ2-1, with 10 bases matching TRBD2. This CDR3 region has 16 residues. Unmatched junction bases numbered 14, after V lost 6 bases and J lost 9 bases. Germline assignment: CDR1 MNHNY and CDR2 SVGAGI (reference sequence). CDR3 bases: TGTGCCAGCAGAGGCCACGGGACTAGCGAGGGGCGTGAGCAGTTCTTC. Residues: CASRGHGTSEGREQFF.

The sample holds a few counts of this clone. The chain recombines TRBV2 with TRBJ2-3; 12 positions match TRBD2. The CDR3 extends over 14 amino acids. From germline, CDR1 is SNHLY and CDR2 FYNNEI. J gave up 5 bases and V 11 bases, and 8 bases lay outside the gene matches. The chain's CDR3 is CAGLPGLAGDTQYF. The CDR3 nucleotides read TGTGCCGGTCTACCGGGACTAGCGGGAGATACGCAGTATTTT.

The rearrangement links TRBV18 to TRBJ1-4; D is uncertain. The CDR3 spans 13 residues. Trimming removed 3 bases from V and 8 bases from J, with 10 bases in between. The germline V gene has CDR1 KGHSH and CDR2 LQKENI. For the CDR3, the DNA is TGTGCCAGCTCACCCGGTTTACGCGAAAAACTGTTTTTT. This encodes CASSPGLREKLFF.

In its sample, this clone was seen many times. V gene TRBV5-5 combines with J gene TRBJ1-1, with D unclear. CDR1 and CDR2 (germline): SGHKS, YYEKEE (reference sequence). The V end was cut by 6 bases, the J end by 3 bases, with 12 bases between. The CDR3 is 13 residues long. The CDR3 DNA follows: TGTGCCAGCACCCGGACCGAGTACACTGAAGCTTTCTTT. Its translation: CASTRTEYTEAFF.

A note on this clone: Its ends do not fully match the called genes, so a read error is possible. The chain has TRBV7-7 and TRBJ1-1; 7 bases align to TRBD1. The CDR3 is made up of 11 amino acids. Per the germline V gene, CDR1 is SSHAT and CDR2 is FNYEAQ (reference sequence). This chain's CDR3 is CASSSQGEAFF. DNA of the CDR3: TGTGCTAGCAGCTCACAGGGGGAAGCTTTCTTT.

The CDR3 sequence is CASSLIGQGWADTQYF. CDR3 nucleotide sequence: TGTGCCAGCAGCTTAATCGGCCAGGGGTGGGCAGATACGCAGTATTTT. The V call is TRBV7-2, the J call TRBJ2-3, with D perhaps TRBD1 (6 bases). The germline gives CDR1 SGHTA, CDR2 FQGNSA. The CDR3 loop spans 16 amino acids. V dropped 2 bases and J dropped 4 bases, with 16 bases sitting between them.

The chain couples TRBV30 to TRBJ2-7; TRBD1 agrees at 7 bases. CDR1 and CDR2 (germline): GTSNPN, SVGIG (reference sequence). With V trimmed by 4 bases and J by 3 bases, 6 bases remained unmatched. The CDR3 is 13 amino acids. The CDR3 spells CAWTRDSHYEQYF. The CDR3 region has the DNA TGTGCCTGGACCCGGGACAGCCACTACGAGCAGTACTTC.

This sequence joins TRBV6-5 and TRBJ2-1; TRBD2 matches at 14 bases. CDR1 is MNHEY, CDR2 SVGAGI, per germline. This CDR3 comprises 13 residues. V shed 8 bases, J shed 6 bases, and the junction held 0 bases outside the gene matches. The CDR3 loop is CASGLAGGNEQFF. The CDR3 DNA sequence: TGTGCCAGCGGACTAGCGGGAGGCAATGAGCAGTTCTTC.

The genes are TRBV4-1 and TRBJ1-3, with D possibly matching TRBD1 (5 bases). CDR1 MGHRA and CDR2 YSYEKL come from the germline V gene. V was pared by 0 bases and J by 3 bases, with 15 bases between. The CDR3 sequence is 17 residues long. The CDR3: CASSQDKGRLGGNTIYF. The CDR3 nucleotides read TGCGCCAGCAGCCAAGATAAGGGGCGGTTAGGTGGAAACACCATATATTTT.

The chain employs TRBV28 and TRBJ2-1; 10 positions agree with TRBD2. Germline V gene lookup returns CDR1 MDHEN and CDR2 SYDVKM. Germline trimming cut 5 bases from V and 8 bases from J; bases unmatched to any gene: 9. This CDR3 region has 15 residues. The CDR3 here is CASSREREGQDEQFF. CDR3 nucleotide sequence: TGTGCCAGCAGTAGAGAGCGGGAGGGCCAAGATGAGCAGTTCTTC.

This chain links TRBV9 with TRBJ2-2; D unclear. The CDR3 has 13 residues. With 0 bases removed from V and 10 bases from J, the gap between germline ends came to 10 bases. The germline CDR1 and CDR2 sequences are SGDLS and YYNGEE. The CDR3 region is CASSVAGSQELFF. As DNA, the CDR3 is TGTGCCAGCAGCGTAGCTGGATCGCAGGAGCTGTTTTTT.

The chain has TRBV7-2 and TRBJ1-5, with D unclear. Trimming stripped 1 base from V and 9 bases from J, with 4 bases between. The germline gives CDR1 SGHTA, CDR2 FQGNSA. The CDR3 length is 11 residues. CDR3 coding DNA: TGTGCCAGCAGCTTAGTCGGGCCCCAGCATTTT. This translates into CASSLVGPQHF.